This T cell receptor (beta chain) originates from a study of immune cell composition in non-small cell lung cancer. CDR1 and CDR2 (germline): MNHNS, SASEGT. The CDR3 is 14 amino acids. Trimming at V came to 5 bases and at J to 6 bases, leaving 6 bases not matched to a gene. In this sample, this clone turned up a few times. Normal lung sampling was at least 3 cm from the tumour, as distant as possible. Only in-frame clones appear in the TCRdb table, and some are missing; sequencing was by immunoSEQ multiplex PCR. Here the sample spans around 3,100 clones, about 65% being singletons. These data were also filed under a second study, of CD4 T cells in lung cancer.

V is TRBV6-1 and J is TRBJ1-5; 8 bases line up with TRBD1. The receptor comes from a human donor with non-small cell lung cancer. The sample consisted of non-adjacent lung tissue. The CDR3 DNA is TGTGCCAGCAGTCCAGGGGGCTGGAGTCAGCCCCAGCATTTT. This encodes CASSPGGWSQPQHF.